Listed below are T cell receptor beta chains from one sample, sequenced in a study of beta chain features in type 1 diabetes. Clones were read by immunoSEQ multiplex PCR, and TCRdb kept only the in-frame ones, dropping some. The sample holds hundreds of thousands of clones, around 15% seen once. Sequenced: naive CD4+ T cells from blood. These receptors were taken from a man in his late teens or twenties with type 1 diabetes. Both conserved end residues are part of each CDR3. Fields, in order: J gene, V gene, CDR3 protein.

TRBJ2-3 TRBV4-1 CASSQPGAGDTQYF
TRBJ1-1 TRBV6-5 CASIRQTEAFF
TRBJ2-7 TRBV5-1 CASSLSGAGPYEQYF
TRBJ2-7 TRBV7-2 CASSLVLAYEQYF
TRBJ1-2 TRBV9 CASSVGYGTGVSGYTF
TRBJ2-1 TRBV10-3 CAIGRDSGYNEQFF
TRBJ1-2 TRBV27 CASSLGQGGNYGYTF
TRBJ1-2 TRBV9 CASSAGEGDYGYTF
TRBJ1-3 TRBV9 CASSVDVGNTIYF
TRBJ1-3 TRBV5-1 CASSSSLDGLSGNTIYF
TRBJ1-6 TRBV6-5 CASRTDDRDNSPLHF
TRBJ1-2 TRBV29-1 CSVGRPGNNGYTF
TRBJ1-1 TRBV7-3 CASSSTGTGEAFF
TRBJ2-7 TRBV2 CASSEVGTNIPYEQYF
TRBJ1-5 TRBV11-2 CASSSPGNQPQHF
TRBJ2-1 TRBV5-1 CASSFPGSSYNEQFF
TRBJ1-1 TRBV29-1 CSVRTPNTEAFF
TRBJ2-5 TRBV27 CASSLGPLEAGAMKTQYF
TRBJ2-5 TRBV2 CASSEMAQETQYF
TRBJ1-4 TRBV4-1 CASSQVLGHTNEKLFF
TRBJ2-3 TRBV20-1 CSATITGAQYF
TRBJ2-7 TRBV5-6 CASSSSQEQYF
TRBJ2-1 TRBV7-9 CASSLAGGPGSEQFF
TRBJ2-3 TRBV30 CAWSIGTDTQYF
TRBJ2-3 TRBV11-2 CASSPRVGGGPLGDTQYF
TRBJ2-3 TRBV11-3 CASSIRSFDTQYF
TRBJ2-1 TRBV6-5 CASSYGGYNEQFF
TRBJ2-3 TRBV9 CASSVSADTQYF
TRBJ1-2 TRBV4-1 CASSNGQGARYGYTF
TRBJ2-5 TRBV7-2 CASSLLGSGLTETQYF
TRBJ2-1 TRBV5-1 CASSLPPSGSYYNEQFF
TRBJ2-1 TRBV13 CASSSWTSGGNEQFF
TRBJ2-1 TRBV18 CASSPGSGSYNEQFF
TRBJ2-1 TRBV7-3 CASSLNAQANEQFF
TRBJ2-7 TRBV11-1 CASSLPGRPYEQYF
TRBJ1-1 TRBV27 CASSLSSGTASAFF
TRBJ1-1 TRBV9 CASSAAGQLNTEAFF
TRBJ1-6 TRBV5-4 CASSRDSQDNSPLHF